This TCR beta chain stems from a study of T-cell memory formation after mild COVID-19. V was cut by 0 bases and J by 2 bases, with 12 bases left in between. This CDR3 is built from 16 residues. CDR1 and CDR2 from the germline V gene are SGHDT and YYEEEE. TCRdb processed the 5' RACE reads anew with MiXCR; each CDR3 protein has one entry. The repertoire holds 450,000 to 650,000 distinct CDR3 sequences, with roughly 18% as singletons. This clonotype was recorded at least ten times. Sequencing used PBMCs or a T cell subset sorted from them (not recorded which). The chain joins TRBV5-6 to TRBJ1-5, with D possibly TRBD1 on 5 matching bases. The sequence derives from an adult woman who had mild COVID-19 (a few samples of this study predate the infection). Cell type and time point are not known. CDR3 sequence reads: CASSLGGVRGNQPQHF. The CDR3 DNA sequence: TGTGCCAGCAGCTTGGGGGGGGTTCGTGGCAATCAGCCCCAGCATTTT.